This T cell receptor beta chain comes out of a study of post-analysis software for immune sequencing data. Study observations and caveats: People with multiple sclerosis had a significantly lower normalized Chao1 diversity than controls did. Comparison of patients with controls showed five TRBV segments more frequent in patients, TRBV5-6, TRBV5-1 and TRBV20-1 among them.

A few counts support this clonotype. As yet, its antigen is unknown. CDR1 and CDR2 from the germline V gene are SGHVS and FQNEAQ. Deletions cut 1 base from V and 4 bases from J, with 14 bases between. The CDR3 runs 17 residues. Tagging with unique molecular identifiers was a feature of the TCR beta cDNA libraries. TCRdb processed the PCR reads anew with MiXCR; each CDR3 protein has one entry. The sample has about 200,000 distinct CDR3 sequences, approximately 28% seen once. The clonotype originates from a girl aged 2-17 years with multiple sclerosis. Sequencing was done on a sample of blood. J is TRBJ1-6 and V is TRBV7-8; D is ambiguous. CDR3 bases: TGTGCCAGCAGCTTAGACGGCAGGACCTCATATAATTCACCCCTCCACTTT. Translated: CASSLDGRTSYNSPLHF.